These T cell receptor beta chains were read from a single sample in a study of blood T cell repertoires in COVID-19. Clones were read by immunoSEQ multiplex PCR, and TCRdb kept only the in-frame ones, dropping some. The table records hundreds of thousands of clones, approximately 88% of them present only once. The sequenced sample was peripheral blood. The origin of the receptors is a woman in her 30s with COVID-19, enrolled during active disease. Both conserved end residues are part of each CDR3. Fields, in order: D gene, clone size, J gene, V gene, CDR3 protein, CDR3 DNA. The D gene is left open where the match is weak. Not every row has a clone size; where given, it reads once, few, many or a size class.

>-|-|TRBJ2-2|TRBV5-5
CASSPGQWGNTGELFF
TGTGCCAGCAGCCCGGGACAATGGGGGAACACCGGGGAGCTGTTTTTT
>-|-|TRBJ1-3|TRBV7-8
CASTVGWGVYTIYF
TGTGCCAGCACCGTGGGGTGGGGGGTTTACACCATATATTTT
>TRBD1|-|TRBJ1-5|TRBV6-4
CASSESGGSQPQHF
TGTGCCAGCAGTGAATCAGGGGGCAGTCAGCCCCAGCATTTT
>-|-|TRBJ1-2|TRBV27
CASSGRGGYTF
TGTGCCAGCAGTGGAAGGGGCGGCTACACCTTC
>TRBD2|once|TRBJ2-1|TRBV9
CASSAELAGPYEQFF
TGTGCCAGCAGCGCTGAATTAGCGGGACCGTATGAGCAGTTCTTC
>-|-|TRBJ1-5|TRBV6-6
CASSIPRGEAAQHF
TGTGCCAGCAGTATTCCCAGGGGAGAGGCGGCCCAGCATTTT
>-|few|TRBJ1-2|TRBV5-1
CASSSAGGGTLYGYTF
TGCGCCAGCAGCTCGGCCGGGGGAGGGACCCTCTATGGCTACACCTTC
>TRBD1|-|TRBJ1-4|TRBV5-1
CASSSTGAPNEKLFF
TGCGCCAGCAGCTCAACAGGGGCTCCTAATGAAAAACTGTTTTTT
>-|-|TRBJ2-1|TRBV7-2
CASSEGPAGEQFF
TGTGCCAGCAGCGAAGGACCGGCGGGTGAGCAGTTCTTC
>-|few|TRBJ1-5|TRBV14
CASSLNSNQPQHF
TGTGCCAGCAGCCTTAATAGTAATCAGCCCCAGCATTTT
>TRBD2|-|TRBJ2-3|TRBV24-1
CATINWKEGASGGARGTDTQYF
TGTGCCACCATAAACTGGAAGGAGGGAGCCTCCGGGGGGGCCAGGGGCACAGATACGCAGTATTTT
>TRBD1|-|TRBJ1-1|TRBV6-5
CASRLNRGTEAFF
TGTGCCAGCAGACTCAACAGGGGCACTGAAGCTTTCTTT
>-|-|TRBJ2-7|TRBV15
CATSRDLAGAYEQYF
TGTGCCACCAGCAGAGATCTTGCAGGGGCTTACGAGCAGTACTTC
>-|-|TRBJ2-7|TRBV19
CASGATGAYEQYF
TGTGCCAGCGGGGCCACGGGGGCCTACGAGCAGTACTTC
>TRBD2|-|TRBJ2-7|TRBV19
CASSIGAAGDGTVQYF
TGTGCCAGTAGTATTGGAGCGGCGGGGGACGGGACTGTGCAGTACTTC
>TRBD2|-|TRBJ2-2|TRBV19
CATRTSGSTGELFF
TGTGCCACTAGGACTAGCGGGAGCACCGGGGAGCTGTTTTTT
>-|-|TRBJ1-4|TRBV3-1/TRBV3-2
CASSQDSGANEKLFF
TGTGCCAGCAGCCAAGATTCGGGGGCTAATGAAAAACTGTTTTTT
>TRBD2|-|TRBJ2-1|TRBV10-1
CASSESSGRSIGEQFF
TGCGCCAGCAGTGAGTCTAGCGGGAGGTCAATTGGCGAGCAGTTCTTC
>-|few|TRBJ1-1|TRBV10-1
CASSERGKSEAFF
TGCGCCAGCAGTGAGAGAGGGAAGAGTGAAGCTTTCTTT
>-|-|TRBJ1-4|TRBV5-1
CASSLSRGINEKLFF
TGCGCCAGCAGCTTATCCCGGGGGATTAATGAAAAACTGTTTTTT
>TRBD1|-|TRBJ1-1|TRBV11-2
CASSLGTANMNTEAFF
TGTGCCAGCAGCCTCGGGACAGCTAATATGAACACTGAAGCTTTCTTT
>TRBD1|-|TRBJ1-2|TRBV28
CASSQRAGTEDDYGYTF
TGTGCCAGCAGCCAGAGGGCCGGGACAGAGGATGACTATGGCTACACCTTC
>TRBD2|-|TRBJ2-1|TRBV19
CASSIRGRGYNEQFF
TGTGCCAGTAGTATCCGAGGGAGGGGCTACAATGAGCAGTTCTTC
>-|-|TRBJ1-1|TRBV9
CASSVVQGGTEAFF
TGTGCCAGCAGCGTAGTCCAGGGTGGCACTGAAGCTTTCTTT
>TRBD1|-|TRBJ2-5|TRBV7-6
CASSLRTGRETQYF
TGTGCCAGCAGCTTACGGACAGGGAGGGAGACCCAGTACTTC
>TRBD2|-|TRBJ2-1|TRBV18
CASSLTGTSGINEQFF
TGTGCCAGCTCACTAACCGGGACTAGCGGGATAAATGAGCAGTTCTTC
>TRBD1|-|TRBJ1-2|TRBV5-1
CASSTGTGTLSYTF
TGCGCCAGCAGCACTGGGACAGGGACTCTTAGCTACACCTTC
>TRBD1|-|TRBJ1-2|TRBV3-1/TRBV3-2
CASSPSDRVYGYTF
TGTGCCAGCAGCCCGTCGGACAGGGTCTATGGCTACACCTTC
>-|-|TRBJ1-6|TRBV6-5
CASSPGRGSVSPLHF
TGTGCCAGCAGCCCCGGGAGGGGTTCGGTTTCACCCCTCCACTTT
>-|-|TRBJ2-5|TRBV7-2
CASIGGRGKETQYF
TGTGCCAGCATAGGGGGGCGGGGGAAAGAGACCCAGTACTTC
>-|-|TRBJ1-1|TRBV27
CASSPLKGAPEAFF
TGTGCCAGCAGCCCTTTAAAAGGGGCCCCTGAAGCTTTCTTT
>-|-|TRBJ2-3|TRBV5-1
CASSLAWAATSTDTQYF
TGCGCCAGCAGCTTGGCCTGGGCAGCAACTAGCACAGATACGCAGTATTTT
>TRBD1|-|TRBJ1-1|TRBV2
CASRETGGDTEAFF
TGTGCCAGCAGGGAAACAGGGGGAGACACTGAAGCTTTCTTT
>TRBD1|-|TRBJ1-6|TRBV19
CASRPGQGLTTLHF
TGTGCCAGTAGACCGGGACAGGGGCTTACTACCCTCCACTTT
>TRBD1|-|TRBJ1-4|TRBV10-1
CASSAQGYEKLFF
TGCGCCAGCAGTGCACAGGGGTATGAAAAACTGTTTTTT
>-|-|TRBJ2-7|TRBV16
CASSPQGDYEQYF
TGTGCCAGCAGCCCCCAAGGGGATTACGAGCAGTACTTC
>TRBD1|-|TRBJ1-2|TRBV6-4
CASSNGQGWGYGYTF
TGTGCCAGCAGCAACGGACAGGGTTGGGGCTATGGCTACACCTTC
>-|once|TRBJ1-1|TRBV9
CASSVDTDIEAFF
TGTGCCAGCAGCGTAGACACAGATATTGAAGCTTTCTTT
>-|-|TRBJ2-5|TRBV10-3
CAISEPLGKEETQYF
TGTGCCATCAGTGAGCCACTCGGGAAAGAAGAGACCCAGTACTTC
>-|once|TRBJ2-7|TRBV19
CASSWNRGYEQYF
TGTGCCAGTAGTTGGAACCGGGGATACGAGCAGTACTTC
>TRBD1|once|TRBJ1-5|TRBV19
CASSIGTGGNQPQHF
TGTGCCAGTAGTATTGGGACAGGGGGAAATCAGCCCCAGCATTTT
>TRBD2|-|TRBJ2-5|TRBV6-2/TRBV6-3
CASSWPGLAVQETQYF
TGTGCCAGCAGTTGGCCGGGACTAGCGGTCCAAGAGACCCAGTACTTC
>-|-|TRBJ1-5|TRBV7-8
CASSLAGSSNQPQHF
TGTGCCAGCAGCTTAGCGGGCAGTAGCAATCAGCCCCAGCATTTT
>-|-|TRBJ2-7|TRBV12-3/TRBV12-4
CASRAPREYEQYF
TGTGCCAGCAGGGCCCCCCGGGAATACGAGCAGTACTTC
>TRBD1|-|TRBJ1-2|TRBV28
CASSLQGAKISYGYTF
TGTGCCAGCAGTTTACAGGGGGCAAAAATCTCCTATGGCTACACCTTC
>-|-|TRBJ1-3|TRBV25-1
CASSERDSGNTIYF
TGTGCCAGCAGTGAACGGGACTCTGGAAACACCATATATTTT
>TRBD2|-|TRBJ2-3|TRBV19
CASTPSTSGRGDTQYF
TGTGCCAGTACCCCCTCGACTAGCGGGAGAGGAGATACGCAGTATTTT
>-|-|TRBJ2-2|TRBV9
CASSAGTGNTGELFF
TGTGCCAGCAGTGCCGGAACAGGGAACACCGGGGAGCTGTTTTTT
>TRBD2|-|TRBJ2-1|TRBV14
CASSQDMREGGEQFF
TGTGCCAGCAGCCAAGATATGCGGGAGGGGGGGGAGCAGTTCTTC
>TRBD1|-|TRBJ1-2|TRBV2
CASSERDRFYGYTF
TGTGCCAGCAGTGAAAGGGACAGATTCTATGGCTACACCTTC
>-|-|TRBJ2-4|TRBV30
CAWNGGTDIQYF
TGTGCCTGGAATGGGGGGACGGACATTCAGTACTTC
>-|once|TRBJ2-7|TRBV18
CASSPRRGDEQYF
TGTGCCAGCTCACCACGGAGGGGAGACGAGCAGTACTTC
>TRBD1|-|TRBJ1-2|TRBV4-1
CASSQGVRGQVVYGYTF
TGCGCCAGCAGCCAAGGTGTTAGGGGACAGGTGGTCTATGGCTACACCTTC